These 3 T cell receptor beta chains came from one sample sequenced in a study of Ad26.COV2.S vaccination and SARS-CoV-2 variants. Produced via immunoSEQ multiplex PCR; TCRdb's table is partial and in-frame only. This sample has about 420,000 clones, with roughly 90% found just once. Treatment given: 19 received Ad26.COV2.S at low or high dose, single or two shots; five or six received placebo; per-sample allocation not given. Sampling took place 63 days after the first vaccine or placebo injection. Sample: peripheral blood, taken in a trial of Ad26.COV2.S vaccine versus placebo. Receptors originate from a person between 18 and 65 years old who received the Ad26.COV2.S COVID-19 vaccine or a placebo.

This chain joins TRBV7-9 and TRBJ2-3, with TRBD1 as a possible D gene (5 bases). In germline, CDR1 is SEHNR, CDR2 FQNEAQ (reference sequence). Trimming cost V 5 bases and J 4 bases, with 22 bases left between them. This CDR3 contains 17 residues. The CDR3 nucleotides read TGTGCCAGCAGCCATCGACAGTTTTCACGATCCGCAGATACGCAGTATTTT. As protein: CASSHRQFSRSADTQYF.

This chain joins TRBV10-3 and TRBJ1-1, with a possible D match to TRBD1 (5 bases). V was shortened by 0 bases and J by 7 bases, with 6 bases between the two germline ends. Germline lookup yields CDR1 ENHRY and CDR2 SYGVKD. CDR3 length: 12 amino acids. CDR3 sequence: CAISESGGEAFF. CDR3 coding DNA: TGTGCCATCAGTGAGTCGGGGGGTGAAGCTTTCTTT.

The CDR3 protein is CSVSGTSGEETQYF. In DNA form, the CDR3 reads TGCAGCGTTTCCGGGACTAGCGGGGAAGAGACCCAGTACTTC. The chain recombines TRBV29-1 with TRBJ2-5, with 13 bases that match TRBD2. Germline CDR1 SQVTM, CDR2 ANQGSEA. V dropped 5 bases and J dropped 3; count of bases not matched to a gene: 3. CDR3 size: 14 residues.